This T cell receptor (beta chain) was sequenced for a study of early T cells in non-severe SARS-CoV-2 infection. TCRdb re-called the 5' RACE reads through MiXCR, storing one row per CDR3 protein. The table lists tens of thousands of distinct CDR3 sequences, approximately 12% of them singletons. This clonotype has a handful of counts. The clonotype was recovered from an adult who was a healthcare worker with PCR-confirmed SARS-CoV-2 infection or an uninfected control (not recorded which). Sequencing was done on a sample of whole blood.

Here the CDR3 reads CATSDSLGLSYEQYF. The DNA for the CDR3 is TGTGCCACCAGTGATTCCCTAGGGTTGTCCTACGAGCAGTACTTC. The rearrangement links TRBV24-1 to TRBJ2-7; D gene uncertain. The CDR3 covers 15 residues. Between the trimmed V and J ends, which lost 2 bases and 1 base, there was a span of 11 bases. The V gene's germline CDR1 is KGHDR and CDR2 SFDVKD.